This T cell receptor beta chain derives from a study of blood T cell repertoires in COVID-19. In the study overall: Samples representing acute and convalescent COVID-19 were sourced from the United States, Italy and Spain.

The repertoire was sequenced with immunoSEQ multiplex PCR; TCRdb's copy has only in-frame clones and lacks some. Of around 60,000 clones in the sample, 65% to 90% were seen once. The CDR3 length is 15 residues. V lost 6 bases to trimming and J lost 0 bases, with 12 bases between them. Germline V gives CDR1 MNHEY, CDR2 SVGAGI. The sequence was obtained from a woman of 80 years or more with active or convalescent COVID-19. Sequenced material: peripheral blood. The gene calls are TRBV6-5 and TRBJ1-5; possible D gene TRBD1, 6 bases. CDR3 DNA sequence: TGTGCCAGCAGAGAGACAGGCGATAGCAATCAGCCCCAGCATTTT. The encoded protein is CASRETGDSNQPQHF.